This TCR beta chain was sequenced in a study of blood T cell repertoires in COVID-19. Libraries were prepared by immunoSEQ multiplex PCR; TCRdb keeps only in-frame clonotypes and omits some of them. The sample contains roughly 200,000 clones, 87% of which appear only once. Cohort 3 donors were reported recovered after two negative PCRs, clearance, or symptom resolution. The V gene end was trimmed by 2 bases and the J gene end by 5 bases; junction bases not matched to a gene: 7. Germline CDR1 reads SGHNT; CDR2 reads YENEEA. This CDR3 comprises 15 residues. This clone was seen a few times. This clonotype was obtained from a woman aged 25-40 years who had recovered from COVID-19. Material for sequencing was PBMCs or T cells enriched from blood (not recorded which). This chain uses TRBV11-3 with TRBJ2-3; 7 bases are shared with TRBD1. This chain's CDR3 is CASSLFSQGRDTQYF. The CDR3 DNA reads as TGTGCCAGCAGCTTATTCTCACAGGGGAGAGATACGCAGTATTTT.